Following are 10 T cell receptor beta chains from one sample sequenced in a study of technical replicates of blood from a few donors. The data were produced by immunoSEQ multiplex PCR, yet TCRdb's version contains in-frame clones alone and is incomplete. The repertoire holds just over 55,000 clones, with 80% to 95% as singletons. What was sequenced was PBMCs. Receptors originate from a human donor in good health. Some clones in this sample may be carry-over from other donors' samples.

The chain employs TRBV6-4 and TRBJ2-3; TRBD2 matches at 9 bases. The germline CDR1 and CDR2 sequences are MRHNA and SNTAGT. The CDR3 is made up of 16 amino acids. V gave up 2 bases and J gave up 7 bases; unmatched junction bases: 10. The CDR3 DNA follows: TGTGCCAGCAGTGACCGTAGCGGGGGCCCGGGGAATACGCAGTATTTT. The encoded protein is CASSDRSGGPGNTQYF.

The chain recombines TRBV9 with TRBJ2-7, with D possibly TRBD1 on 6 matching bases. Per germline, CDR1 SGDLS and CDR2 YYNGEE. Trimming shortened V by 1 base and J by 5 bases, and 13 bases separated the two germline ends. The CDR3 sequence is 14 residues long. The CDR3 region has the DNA TGTGCCAGCAGCGTAAGTAACAGGGTGGACGAGCAGTACTTC. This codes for CASSVSNRVDEQYF.

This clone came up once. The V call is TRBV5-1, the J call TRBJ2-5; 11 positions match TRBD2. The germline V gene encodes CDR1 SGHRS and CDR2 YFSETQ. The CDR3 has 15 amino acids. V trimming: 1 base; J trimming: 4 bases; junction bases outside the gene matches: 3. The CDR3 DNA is TGCGCCAGCAGCTTGAGCCTAGCGGGGGGAGAGACCCAGTACTTC. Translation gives CASSLSLAGGETQYF.

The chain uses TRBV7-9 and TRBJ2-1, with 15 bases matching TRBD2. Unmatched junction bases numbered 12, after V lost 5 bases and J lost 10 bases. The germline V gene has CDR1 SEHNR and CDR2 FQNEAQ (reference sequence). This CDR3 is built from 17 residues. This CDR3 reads CASSPRGLAGGPREQFF. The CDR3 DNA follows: TGTGCCAGCAGCCCCCGAGGACTAGCGGGAGGGCCGCGGGAGCAGTTCTTC.

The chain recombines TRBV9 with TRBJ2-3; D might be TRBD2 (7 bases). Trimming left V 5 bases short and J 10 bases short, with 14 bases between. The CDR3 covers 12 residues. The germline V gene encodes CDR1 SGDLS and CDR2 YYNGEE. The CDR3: CASRGGGTPQYF. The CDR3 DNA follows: TGTGCCAGCAGAGGGGGGGGGACGCCGCAGTATTTT.

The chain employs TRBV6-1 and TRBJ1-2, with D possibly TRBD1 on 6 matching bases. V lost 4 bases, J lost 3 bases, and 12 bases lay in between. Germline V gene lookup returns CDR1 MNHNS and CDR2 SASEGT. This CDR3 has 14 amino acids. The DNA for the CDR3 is TGTGCCAGCAGTGGGTGGGGGCTCGACTATGGCTACACCTTC. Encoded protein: CASSGWGLDYGYTF.

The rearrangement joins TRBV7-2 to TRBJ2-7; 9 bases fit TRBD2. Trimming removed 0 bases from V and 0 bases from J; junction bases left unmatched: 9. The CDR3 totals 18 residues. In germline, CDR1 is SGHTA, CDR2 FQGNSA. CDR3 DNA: TGTGCCAGCAGCTTAGCCGGGCTAGCGGGAAAAAACTCCTACGAGCAGTACTTC. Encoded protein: CASSLAGLAGKNSYEQYF.

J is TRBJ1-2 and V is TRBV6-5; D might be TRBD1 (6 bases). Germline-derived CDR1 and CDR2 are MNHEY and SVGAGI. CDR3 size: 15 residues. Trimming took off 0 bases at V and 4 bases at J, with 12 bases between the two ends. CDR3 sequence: CASSYSKQGSYGYTF. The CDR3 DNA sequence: TGTGCCAGCAGTTACTCCAAACAGGGAAGCTATGGCTACACCTTC.

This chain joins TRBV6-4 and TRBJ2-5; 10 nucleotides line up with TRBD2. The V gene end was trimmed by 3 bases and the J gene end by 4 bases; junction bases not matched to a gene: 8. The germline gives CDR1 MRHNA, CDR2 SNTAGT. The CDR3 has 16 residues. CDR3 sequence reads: CASSEGASGGAETQYF. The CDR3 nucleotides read TGTGCCAGCAGTGAAGGAGCCAGCGGGGGGGCAGAGACCCAGTACTTC.

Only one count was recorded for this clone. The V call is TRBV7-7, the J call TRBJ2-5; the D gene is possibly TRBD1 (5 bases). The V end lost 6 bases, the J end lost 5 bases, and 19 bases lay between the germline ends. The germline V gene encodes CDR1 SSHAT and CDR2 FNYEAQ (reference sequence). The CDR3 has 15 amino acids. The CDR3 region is CASSLTGSRGETQYF. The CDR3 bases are TGTGCCAGCAGTTTAACAGGATCCCGTGGGGAGACCCAGTACTTC.